One sample yielded the 20 T cell receptor beta chains listed below, sequenced in a study of cytomegalovirus exposure and HLA in healthy donors. It was with 60 Vbeta and 13 Jbeta primers that the PCR ran. Assay used: immunoSEQ multiplex PCR; TCRdb lists only in-frame clones, some missing. The table gives roughly 200,000 clones; the top ten clones make up roughly 1.2% of it. Sequences were obtained from PBMCs. Receptors originate from a girl aged 2-15 years in good health and CMV-seropositive.

This chain uses TRBV28 with TRBJ2-1; 11 nucleotides align to TRBD2. V lost 4 bases and J lost 3; bases outside the gene matches: 2. Germline CDR1 reads MDHEN; CDR2 reads SYDVKM. CDR3 length: 15 amino acids. The chain's CDR3 is CASSSGTSGYNEQFF. The CDR3 DNA sequence: TGTGCCAGCAGTTCGGGGACTAGCGGCTACAATGAGCAGTTCTTC. The entire variable domain, with the rest obtained from reference TRBV28 and TRBJ2-1, is as follows: DVKVTQSSRYLVKRTGEKVFLECVQDMDHENMFWYRQDPGLGLRLIYFSYDVKMKEKGDIPEGYSVSREKKERFSLILESASTNQTSMYLCASSSGTSGYNEQFFGPGTRLTVL.

The chain recombines TRBV21-1 with TRBJ2-1; the table assigns TRBD1, which was not confirmed against the DNA. TRBV21-1 is recorded as a pseudogene. There are 16 residues in the CDR3. The CDR3 DNA reads TGTGCCAGCAGCAAACCCGACAAGGGGCGGTACAATGAGCAGTTCTTC. This codes for CASSKPDKGRYNEQFF.

The V gene is TRBV7-2, the J gene TRBJ1-5; D is unresolved. CDR3 length: 14 amino acids. Trimming took off 5 bases at V and 0 bases at J, with 8 bases between the two ends. Germline-derived CDR1 and CDR2 are SGHTA and FQGNSA. The CDR3, as DNA: TGTGCCAGCAGCCCGACAAATAGCAATCAGCCCCAGCATTTT. Residues: CASSPTNSNQPQHF.

This chain connects TRBV14 to TRBJ1-2; D call uncertain. CDR3 size: 13 residues. Trimming removed 1 base from V and 4 bases from J, with 7 bases in between. Germline lookup yields CDR1 SGHDN and CDR2 FVKESK. The CDR3 region is CASSQGQVYGYTF. The CDR3 DNA sequence: TGTGCCAGCAGCCAAGGCCAGGTCTATGGCTACACCTTC.

The V call is TRBV9, the J call TRBJ2-1; tentatively, D is TRBD2 (5 bases). The CDR3 spans 12 residues. CDR1 is SGDLS and CDR2 is YYNGEE in the germline V gene. The V end lost 2 bases, the J end lost 10 bases, and 10 bases lay between the germline ends. CDR3 sequence reads: CASSVRGREQFF. In DNA form, the CDR3 reads TGTGCCAGCAGCGTCAGAGGGCGGGAGCAGTTCTTC.

V is TRBV4-1 and J is TRBJ2-7; possible D gene TRBD2, 6 bases. Germline-derived CDR1 and CDR2 are MGHRA and YSYEKL. The ends were cut back, 0 bases at V and 7 bases at J, with 13 bases in the middle. The CDR3 contains 14 residues. The CDR3 is CASSQDAGLGEQYF. The CDR3 coding sequence is TGCGCCAGCAGCCAAGACGCGGGGTTGGGAGAGCAGTACTTC.

The rearrangement links TRBV11-2 to TRBJ1-3; TRBD1 is a possible D gene (5 bases). Germline V lookup: CDR1 SGHAT, CDR2 FQNNGV. V lost 3 bases and J 0 bases, leaving 9 bases between the germline ends. The CDR3 has 15 amino acids. The CDR3 bases are TGTGCCAGCAGCTTCGTAGGGGCCTCTGGAAACACCATATATTTT. Amino acids: CASSFVGASGNTIYF.

The chain is built from TRBV5-6 and TRBJ2-1; D is possibly TRBD2 (7 bases). Germline CDR1 is SGHDT and CDR2 is YYEEEE. The CDR3 loop spans 13 amino acids. Trimming pared 4 bases from V and 8 bases from J, leaving 13 bases between. The CDR3 sequence: CASSQGGGDEQFF. The CDR3 nucleotides are TGTGCCAGCAGCCAAGGGGGGGGTGATGAGCAGTTCTTC.

The chain has TRBV9 and TRBJ1-6; D is unclear. This CDR3 comprises 13 residues. Per germline, CDR1 SGDLS and CDR2 YYNGEE. The germline V and J ends were trimmed by 0 bases and 7 bases, with 5 bases remaining between them. The CDR3 nucleotides read TGTGCCAGCAGCGTAGACGGGAATTCACCCCTCCACTTT. This gives the protein CASSVDGNSPLHF.

The V call is TRBV10-1, the J call TRBJ1-1, with 10 bases fitting TRBD1. After removal of 4 bases from V and 1 base from J, the junction contained 0 bases not matched to a gene. Germline values: CDR1 WNHNN, CDR2 SYGVQD (reference sequence). This CDR3 contains 14 residues. The CDR3 region has the DNA TGCGCCAGCAGTGGGGACAGGGGGAACACTGAAGCTTTCTTT. Amino acid sequence: CASSGDRGNTEAFF.

V usage is TRBV5-5 and J usage is TRBJ2-3; a possible D gene is TRBD1 (7 bases). Germline V gives CDR1 SGHKS, CDR2 YYEKEE (reference sequence). This CDR3 region has 16 residues. V was cut by 4 bases and J by 4 bases, with 19 bases left in between. CDR3 nucleotide sequence: TGTGCCAGCAGCCTACCGGCAGGGGGGTACCCAGATACGCAGTATTTT. It codes for CASSLPAGGYPDTQYF.

The rearrangement links TRBV14 to TRBJ1-3; weak D call: TRBD1 (5 bases). Germline V gives CDR1 SGHDN, CDR2 FVKESK. The germline V and J ends were trimmed by 4 bases and 4 bases, with 29 bases remaining between them. The CDR3 has 20 residues. The CDR3 nucleotides are TGTGCCAGCAGCCGCACACAAGGGGTAGGCTCCTTTCCGTCCGGAAACACCATATATTTT. This gives the protein CASSRTQGVGSFPSGNTIYF.

The CDR3: CSASSTVSAFF. CDR3 nucleotide sequence: TGCAGTGCTAGTTCTACGGTCTCAGCTTTCTTT. The rearrangement links TRBV20-1 to TRBJ1-1; no reliable D call. Germline V gives CDR1 DFQATT, CDR2 SNEGSKA (reference sequence). Trimming removed 3 bases at V and 10 bases at J, with 12 bases between. The CDR3 loop spans 11 amino acids.

As DNA, the CDR3 is TGCGCCAGCAGCATTGACAGTGAGCAGTACTTC. Its translation is CASSIDSEQYF. The rearrangement links TRBV5-1 to TRBJ2-7; TRBD1 might be the D (5 bases). V shed 4 bases and J shed 7 bases, with 9 bases lying between them. Germline V CDR1 and CDR2: SGHRS, YFSETQ. This CDR3 is built from 11 residues.

The chain is built from TRBV10-3 and TRBJ1-1, with 9 bases that match TRBD1. Unmatched junction bases numbered 6, after V lost 10 bases and J lost 6 bases. Germline assignment: CDR1 ENHRY and CDR2 SYGVKD. The CDR3 loop spans 12 amino acids. The CDR3 reads CATTGGASEAFF. CDR3 in DNA: TGTGCCACCACAGGGGGCGCCTCTGAAGCTTTCTTT.

V and J are TRBV28 and TRBJ1-3; unclear D gene. Germline V CDR1 and CDR2: MDHEN, SYDVKM. The CDR3 extends over 23 amino acids. V lost 2 bases and J 1 base, leaving 33 bases between the germline ends. CDR3 region: CASSLTERGAVFLMRDSGNTIYF. DNA for the CDR3: TGTGCCAGCAGTTTAACCGAGCGGGGAGCAGTCTTCCTAATGAGGGATTCTGGAAACACCATATATTTT.

V and J are TRBV28 and TRBJ2-5; TRBD2 is a possible D gene (6 bases). The V and J ends lost 8 bases and 1 base respectively, with 11 bases between them. CDR1 is MDHEN and CDR2 is SYDVKM in the germline V gene. The CDR3 sequence is 13 residues long. CDR3 DNA sequence: TGTGCCAGCCGATGGCGGGGCCAAGAGACCCAGTACTTC. Translation: CASRWRGQETQYF.

The rearrangement links TRBV5-1 to TRBJ2-3; weak D call: TRBD2 (6 bases). The CDR3 totals 14 residues. V was shortened by 1 base and J by 7 bases, with 13 bases between the two germline ends. Germline V CDR1 and CDR2: SGHRS, YFSETQ. The CDR3 sequence: CASSLRERWNTQYF. Written as DNA, the CDR3 is TGCGCCAGCAGCTTGCGGGAGAGGTGGAATACGCAGTATTTT.

The chain carries TRBV6-6 and TRBJ2-4, with TRBD1 as a possible D gene (6 bases). V was shortened by 4 bases and J by 6 bases, with 16 bases between the two germline ends. CDR3 size: 15 residues. Per the germline V gene, CDR1 is MNHNY and CDR2 is SVGAGI (reference sequence). The CDR3 DNA is TGTGCCAGCAGTTCGGGTCTGGACAGACCAAACATTCAGTACTTC. Translated: CASSSGLDRPNIQYF.

The rearrangement uses TRBV5-1 and TRBJ2-5, with D unresolved. V lost 3 bases and J lost 4, with 4 bases in between. The germline CDR1 and CDR2 sequences are SGHRS and YFSETQ. This CDR3 is built from 11 residues. The CDR3: CASSSLETQYF. The CDR3 nucleotides read TGCGCCAGCAGCTCATTAGAGACCCAGTACTTC.